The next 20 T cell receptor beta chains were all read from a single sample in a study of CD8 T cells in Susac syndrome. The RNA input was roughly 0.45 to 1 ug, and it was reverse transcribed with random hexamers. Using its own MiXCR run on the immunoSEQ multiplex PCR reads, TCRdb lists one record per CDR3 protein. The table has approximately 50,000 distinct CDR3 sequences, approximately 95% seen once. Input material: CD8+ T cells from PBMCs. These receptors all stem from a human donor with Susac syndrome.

Here the CDR3 DNA reads TGTGCCAGCAGCCAGGGTGGCTATAATTCACCCCTCCACTTT. Amino acids: CASSQGGYNSPLHF. J is TRBJ1-6 and V is TRBV27, with D perhaps matching TRBD1 (5 bases). Trimming pared 6 bases from V and 3 bases from J, leaving 9 bases between. Looked up from germline, CDR1 is MNHEY and CDR2 is SMNVEV (reference sequence). This CDR3 spans 14 amino acids.

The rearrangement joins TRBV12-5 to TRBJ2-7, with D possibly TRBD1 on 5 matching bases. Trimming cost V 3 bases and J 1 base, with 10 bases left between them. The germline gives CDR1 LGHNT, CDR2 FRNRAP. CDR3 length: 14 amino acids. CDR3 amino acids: CASGLLSGSYEQYF. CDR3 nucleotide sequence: TGTGCTAGTGGTTTACTATCAGGGTCCTACGAGCAGTACTTC.

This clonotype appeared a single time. This CDR3 is CASSPAGTSGGGSSYEQYF. CDR3 coding DNA: TGCGCCAGCAGCCCGGCCGGGACTAGCGGGGGCGGCAGCTCCTACGAGCAGTACTTC. The chain combines TRBV5-1 with TRBJ2-7; 14 nucleotides match TRBD2. The V segment lost 4 bases and the J segment 0 bases; nucleotides outside the gene matches: 12. The germline gives CDR1 SGHRS, CDR2 YFSETQ. CDR3 length equals 19 residues.

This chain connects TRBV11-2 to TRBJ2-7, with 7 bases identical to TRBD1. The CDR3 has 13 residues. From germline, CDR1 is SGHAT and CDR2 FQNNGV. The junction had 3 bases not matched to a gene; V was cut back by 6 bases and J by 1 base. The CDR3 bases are TGTGCCAGCAGTCCGGGACAGTCCTACGAGCAGTACTTC. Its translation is CASSPGQSYEQYF.

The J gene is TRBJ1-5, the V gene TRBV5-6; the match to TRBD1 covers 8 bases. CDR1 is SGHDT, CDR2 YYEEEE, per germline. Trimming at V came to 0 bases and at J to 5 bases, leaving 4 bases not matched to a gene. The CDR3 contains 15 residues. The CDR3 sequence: CASSLGQGFHQPQHF. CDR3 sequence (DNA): TGTGCCAGCAGCTTGGGACAGGGGTTTCATCAGCCCCAGCATTTT.

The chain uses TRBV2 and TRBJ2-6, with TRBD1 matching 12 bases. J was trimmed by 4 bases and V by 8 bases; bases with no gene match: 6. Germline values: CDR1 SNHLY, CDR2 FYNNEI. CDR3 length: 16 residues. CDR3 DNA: TGTGCCAGCCCCCGGGACAGGGGGCGCGGGGCCAACGTCCTGACTTTC. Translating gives CASPRDRGRGANVLTF.

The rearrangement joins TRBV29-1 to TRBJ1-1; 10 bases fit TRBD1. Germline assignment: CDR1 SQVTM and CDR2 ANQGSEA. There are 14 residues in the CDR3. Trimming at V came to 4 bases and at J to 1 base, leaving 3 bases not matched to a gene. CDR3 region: CSVGQGARNTEAFF. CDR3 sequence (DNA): TGCAGCGTTGGACAGGGGGCGAGGAACACTGAAGCTTTCTTT.

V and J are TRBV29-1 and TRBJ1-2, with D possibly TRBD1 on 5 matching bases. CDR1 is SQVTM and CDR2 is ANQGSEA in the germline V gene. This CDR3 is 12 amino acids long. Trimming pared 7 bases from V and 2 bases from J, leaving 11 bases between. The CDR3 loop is CSGYRLNYGYTF. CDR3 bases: TGCAGCGGTTACAGGTTAAACTATGGCTACACCTTC.

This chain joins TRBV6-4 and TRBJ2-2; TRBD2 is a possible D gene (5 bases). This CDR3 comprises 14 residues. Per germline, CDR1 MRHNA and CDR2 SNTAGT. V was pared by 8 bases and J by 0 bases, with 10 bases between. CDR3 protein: CASRTGSNTGELFF. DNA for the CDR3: TGTGCCAGCCGGACGGGGTCGAACACCGGGGAGCTGTTTTTT.

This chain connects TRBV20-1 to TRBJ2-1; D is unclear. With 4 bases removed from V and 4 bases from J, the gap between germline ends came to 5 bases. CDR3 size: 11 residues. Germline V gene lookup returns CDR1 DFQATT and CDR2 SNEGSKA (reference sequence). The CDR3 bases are TGCAGTGCTAACCATTACAATGAGCAGTTCTTC. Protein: CSANHYNEQFF.

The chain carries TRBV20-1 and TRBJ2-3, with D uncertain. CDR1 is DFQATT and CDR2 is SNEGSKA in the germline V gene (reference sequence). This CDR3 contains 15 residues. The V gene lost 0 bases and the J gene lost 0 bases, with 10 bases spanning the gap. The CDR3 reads CSAREEIMSTDTQYF. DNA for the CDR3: TGCAGTGCTAGAGAGGAGATTATGAGCACAGATACGCAGTATTTT.

Here the CDR3 DNA reads TGTGCCAGCAGTGTTACCGACAGGGGAAACACCGGGGAGCTGTTTTTT. It is translated as CASSVTDRGNTGELFF. V gene TRBV9 combines with J gene TRBJ2-2; TRBD1 aligns across 8 bases. The CDR3 covers 16 residues. V shed 5 bases and J 2 bases; nucleotides not matched to a gene: 8. Germline CDR1 and CDR2: SGDLS and YYNGEE.

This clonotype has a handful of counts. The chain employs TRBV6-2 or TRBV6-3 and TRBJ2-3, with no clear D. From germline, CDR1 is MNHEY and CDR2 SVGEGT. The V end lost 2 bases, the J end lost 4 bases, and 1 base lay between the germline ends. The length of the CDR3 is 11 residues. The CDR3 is CASSYPDTQYF. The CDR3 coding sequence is TGTGCCAGCAGTTACCCAGATACGCAGTATTTT.

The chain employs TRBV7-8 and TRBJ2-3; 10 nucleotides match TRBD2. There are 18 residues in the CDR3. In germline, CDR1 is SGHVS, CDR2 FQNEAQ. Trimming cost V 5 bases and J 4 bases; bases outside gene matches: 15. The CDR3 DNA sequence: TGTGCCAGCAGCATCCCAGCGGGGGGGGCAGAATCCCCAGATACGCAGTATTTT. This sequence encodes CASSIPAGGAESPDTQYF. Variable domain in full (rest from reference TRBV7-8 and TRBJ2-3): GAGVSQSPRYKVAKRGQDVALRCDPISGHVSLFWYQQALGQGPEFLTYFQNEAQLDKSGLPSDRFFAERPEGSVSTLKIQRTQQEDSAVYLCASSIPAGGAESPDTQYFGPGTRLTVL.

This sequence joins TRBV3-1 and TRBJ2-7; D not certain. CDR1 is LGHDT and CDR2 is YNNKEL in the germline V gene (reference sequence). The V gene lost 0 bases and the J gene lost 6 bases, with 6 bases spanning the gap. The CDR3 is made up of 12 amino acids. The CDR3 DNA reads TGTGCCAGCAGCCAAGATAGATTCGAGCAGTACTTC. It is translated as CASSQDRFEQYF.

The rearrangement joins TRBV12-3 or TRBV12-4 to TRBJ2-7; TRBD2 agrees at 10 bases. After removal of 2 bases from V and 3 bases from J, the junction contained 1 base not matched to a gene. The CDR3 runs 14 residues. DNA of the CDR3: TGTGCCAGCAGTTTAAGCGGGGGGGACTACGAGCAGTACTTC. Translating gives CASSLSGGDYEQYF.

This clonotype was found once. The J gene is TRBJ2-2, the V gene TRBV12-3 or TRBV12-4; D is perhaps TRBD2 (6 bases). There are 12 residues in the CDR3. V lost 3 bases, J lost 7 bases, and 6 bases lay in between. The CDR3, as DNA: TGTGCCAGCAGTTTCGGGGGCGGGGAGCTGTTTTTT. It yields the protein CASSFGGGELFF.

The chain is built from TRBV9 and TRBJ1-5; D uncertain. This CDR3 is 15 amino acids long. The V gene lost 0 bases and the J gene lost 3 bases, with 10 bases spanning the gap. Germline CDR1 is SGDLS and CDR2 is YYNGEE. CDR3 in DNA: TGTGCCAGCAGCGTAGGCGGGCAGGACAATCAGCCCCAGCATTTT. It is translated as CASSVGGQDNQPQHF.

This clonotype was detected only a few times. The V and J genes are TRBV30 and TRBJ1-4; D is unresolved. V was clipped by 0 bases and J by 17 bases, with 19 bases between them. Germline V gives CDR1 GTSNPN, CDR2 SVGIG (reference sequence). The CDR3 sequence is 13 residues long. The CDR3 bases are TGTGCCTGGAGTGTAACTTTGGTATCGGAGGTTTTTTTT. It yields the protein CAWSVTLVSEVFF.

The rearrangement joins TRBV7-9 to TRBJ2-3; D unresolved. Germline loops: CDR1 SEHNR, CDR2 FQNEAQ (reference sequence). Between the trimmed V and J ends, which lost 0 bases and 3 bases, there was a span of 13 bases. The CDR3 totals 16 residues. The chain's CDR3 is CASSLAGGETTDTQYF. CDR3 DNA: TGTGCCAGCAGCTTAGCGGGCGGAGAGACGACAGATACGCAGTATTTT.